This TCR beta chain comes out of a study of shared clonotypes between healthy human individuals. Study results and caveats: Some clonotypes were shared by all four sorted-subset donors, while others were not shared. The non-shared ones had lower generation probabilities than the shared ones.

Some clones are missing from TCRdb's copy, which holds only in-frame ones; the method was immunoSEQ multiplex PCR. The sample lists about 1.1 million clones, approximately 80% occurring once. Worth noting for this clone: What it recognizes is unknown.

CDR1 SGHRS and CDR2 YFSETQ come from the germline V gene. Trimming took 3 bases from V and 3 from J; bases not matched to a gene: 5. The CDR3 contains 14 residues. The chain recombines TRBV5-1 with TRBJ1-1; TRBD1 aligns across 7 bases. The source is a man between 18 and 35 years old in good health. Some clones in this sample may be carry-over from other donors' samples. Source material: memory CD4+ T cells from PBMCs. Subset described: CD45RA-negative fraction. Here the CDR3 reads CASSSTTGDTEAFF. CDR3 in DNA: TGCGCCAGCAGCTCCACTACAGGGGACACTGAAGCTTTCTTT.